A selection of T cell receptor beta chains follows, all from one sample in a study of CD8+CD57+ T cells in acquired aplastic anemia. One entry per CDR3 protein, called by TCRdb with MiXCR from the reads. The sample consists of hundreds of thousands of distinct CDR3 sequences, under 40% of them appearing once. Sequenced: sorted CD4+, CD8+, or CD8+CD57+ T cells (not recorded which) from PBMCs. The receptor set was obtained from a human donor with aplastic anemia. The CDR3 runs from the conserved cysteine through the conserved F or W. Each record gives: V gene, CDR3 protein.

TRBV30,CAWSVLSGGYTF
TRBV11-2,CASSESGGDNEQFF
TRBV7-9,CASSLAGGKETQYF
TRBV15,CATSSAGAGETQYF
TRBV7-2,CASSPPPGGGQPQHF
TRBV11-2,CASSPMDF
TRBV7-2,CASSLSHGAGSPLHF
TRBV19,CASSMGSGAGETQYF
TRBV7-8,CASSLAGTGAYGYTF
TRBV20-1,CSASTGRAEQFF
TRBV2,CASSDCRGAGGYTF
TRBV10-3,CAISEPTSGVSYNEQFF
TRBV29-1,CSVEGKLRNIQYF
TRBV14,CASSQTGQYGYTF
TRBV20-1,CSAPPGRGSGRTEAFF
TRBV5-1,CASNAGLTYNEQFF
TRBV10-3,CAISAPPAGMSDYGYTF
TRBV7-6,CASSNDRGLGNTIYF
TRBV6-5,CASSYSTRRGEYF
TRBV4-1,CASSQKGNGRDLYEQYF
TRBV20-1,CSARGPSGANVLTF
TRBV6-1,CASKRTGTMDTGELFF
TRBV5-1,CASSLGQEFANTGELFF
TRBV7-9,CASSSEGGNNQPQHF